Following are 8 T cell receptor beta chains from one sample sequenced in a study of spatial heterogeneity in lung cancer. TCRdb reprocessed the 5' RACE reads with MiXCR, giving one entry per CDR3 protein. The sample lists about 15,000 distinct CDR3 sequences; about 7.9% were seen once. Time point defined: sample taken at primary tumor resection. From tumor, nontumor lung or frozen PBMC, whole RNA was taken unsorted for sequencing. This sample comprised PBMCs, obtained at surgery. All receptors derive from a female donor with early-stage non-small cell lung cancer.

By sample fraction, this clonotype is medium-sized (0.01 to 0.1%). As DNA, the CDR3 is TGTGCCAGCAGCGACGGGGCCTCTGGAAACACCATATATTTT. Its translation: CASSDGASGNTIYF. The chain carries TRBV6-1 and TRBJ1-3; D might be TRBD1 (5 bases). V lost 6 bases and J lost 0, with 9 bases in between. The V gene's germline CDR1 is MNHNS and CDR2 SASEGT. The CDR3 length is 14 residues.

This clonotype was found many times. Here the CDR3 reads CASSLGTQETQYF. The CDR3 region has the DNA TGTGCCAGCAGCTTAGGGACCCAAGAGACCCAGTACTTC. V is TRBV7-6 and J is TRBJ2-5; no reliable D call. The CDR3 covers 13 residues. The V gene's germline CDR1 is SGHVS and CDR2 FNYEAQ. Trimming pared 1 base from V and 1 base from J, leaving 4 bases between.

In regard to this clonotype: A much more abundant neighbour one base away suggests this may be a read error. As the CDR3 is not closed by the conserved phenylalanine or tryptophan, this likely results from a read error. The genes are TRBV6-5 and TRBJ2-1; D possibly matches TRBD1 or TRBD2 (5 bases each). There are 15 residues in the CDR3. Trimming left V 6 bases short and J 4 bases short, with 16 bases between. Germline-derived CDR1 and CDR2 are MNHEY and SVGAGI. The CDR3 DNA follows: TGTGCCAGCAGCCGAACCGGGACCCTTTACAATGAGCAGTTCTCC. It is translated as CASSRTGTLYNEQFS.

This clonotype was found a few times. The rearrangement links TRBV20-1 to TRBJ2-6; D possibly corresponds to TRBD1 (6 bases). Germline-derived CDR1 and CDR2 are DFQATT and SNEGSKA (reference sequence). This CDR3 has 13 residues. Trimming took off 3 bases at V and 4 bases at J, with 7 bases between the two ends. The CDR3 is CSARGTGANVLTF. CDR3 coding DNA: TGCAGTGCTAGGGGGACAGGGGCCAACGTCCTGACTTTC.

At least ten counts were recorded for this clonotype. The chain joins TRBV4-3 to TRBJ2-5; no clear D gene. The CDR3 is made up of 14 amino acids. Germline lookup yields CDR1 LGHNA and CDR2 YSLEER. V lost 0 bases, J lost 2 bases, and 7 bases lay in between. The CDR3 nucleotides read TGCGCCAGCAGCCAAGATTTACAGCAAGAGACCCAGTACTTC. It encodes CASSQDLQQETQYF.

This clonotype came up a few times. The chain is built from TRBV6-5 and TRBJ2-1; 10 nucleotides match TRBD2. V lost 0 bases and J lost 6; bases outside the gene matches: 5. Germline V CDR1 and CDR2: MNHEY, SVGAGI. This CDR3 spans 16 amino acids. The CDR3 is CASSYSSAGGINEQFF. Here the CDR3 DNA reads TGTGCCAGCAGTTACTCATCAGCGGGAGGGATCAATGAGCAGTTCTTC.

A note on this clonotype: Since a much larger clone is just one base distant, this may be a read error. This sequence joins TRBV11-2 and TRBJ2-5; perhaps TRBD1 as D (6 bases). The CDR3 is 14 residues long. Germline assignment: CDR1 SGHAT and CDR2 FQNNGV. The chain's CDR3 is CASSRGQLQGTQYF. The CDR3 DNA reads TGTGCCAGCAGCCGGGGACAACTCCAAGGGACCCAGTACTTC.

This clonotype was recorded many times. This chain uses TRBV27 with TRBJ2-2; TRBD1 agrees at 7 bases. J was trimmed by 6 bases and V by 6 bases; bases with no gene match: 7. The CDR3 has 14 amino acids. Germline loops: CDR1 MNHEY, CDR2 SMNVEV (reference sequence). CDR3 DNA: TGTGCCAGCAGCCACGACAGGGACGCCGGGGAGCTGTTTTTT. It specifies CASSHDRDAGELFF.